What follows is one TCR beta chain and its context. The antigen remains unidentified. The data are from a study of shared clonotypes between healthy human individuals. V lost 4 bases, J lost 1 base, and 10 bases lay in between. The CDR3 is 14 amino acids. Germline CDR1 reads MNHEY; CDR2 reads SVGAGI. Terminally differentiated effector memory CD45RA+ cells were excluded from the naive CD8 cells, which were CD45RO-negative and positively selected for CCR7. Donors were healthy HIV-negative adults without recent acute infections or vaccinations. Study findings and constraints: An expected dependence of interdonor clonotype sharing on sequencing depth was noted. Larger richness was generally estimated for naive than memory subsets.

The assay was immunoSEQ multiplex PCR, and TCRdb's table has in-frame clones only and misses some. The sample contains around 600,000 clones, approximately 95% of which appear only once. The clonotype originates from a woman aged 25 to 39 in good health. V and J are TRBV6-5 and TRBJ1-1; no clear D. Sequenced input: naive CD8+ T cells sorted from blood. Here the CDR3 DNA reads TGTGCCAGCAGTTCAACTCGACGGAACACTGAAGCTTTCTTT. Encoded protein: CASSSTRRNTEAFF.